This T cell receptor beta chain was identified during a study of shared clonotypes between healthy human individuals. Each subset's genomic DNA was shared equally among a number of immunoSEQ plates. This table comes from immunoSEQ multiplex PCR, and its TCRdb copy is limited to in-frame clones, with some not included. Of approximately 2.3 million clones detected, 80% to 95% appear once; the ten largest clones hold 0.35% to 0.5%. There were no recent acute infections or vaccinations among the donors, who were healthy HIV-negative adults. The sequencing sample was made of naive CD4+ T cells from PBMCs. The subset: CD45RA+ positively selected. This sequence was found in a man younger than 30 in good health. Some clones in this sample may be carry-over from other donors' samples.

CDR3 sequence: CASSLSIRDPNYEQYF. CDR3 nucleotide sequence: TGTGCCAGCAGCTTAAGTATCCGGGACCCGAACTACGAGCAGTACTTC. The chain has TRBV5-8 and TRBJ2-7; D tentatively reads TRBD1 or TRBD2 (5 bases each). Trimming took 2 bases from V and 3 from J, leaving 18 bases between them. The CDR3 runs to 16 residues. Looked up from germline, CDR1 is SGHTS and CDR2 is YDEGEE.